These 22 T cell receptor beta chains originate from one sample sequenced in a study of cytomegalovirus exposure and HLA in healthy donors. Researchers ran the PCR with 60 Vbeta and 13 Jbeta primers. Assay used: immunoSEQ multiplex PCR; TCRdb lists only in-frame clones, some missing. The sample includes roughly 150,000 clones, 73% of them seen just once. Input material: PBMCs. Receptor source: a woman aged 18 to 35 in good health and CMV-seropositive.

The chain joins TRBV6-5 to TRBJ1-2; the D is unclear. The CDR3 covers 11 residues. Germline V gene sequence: CDR1 MNHEY, CDR2 SVGAGI. Trimming pared 5 bases from V and 4 bases from J, leaving 5 bases between. The DNA for the CDR3 is TGTGCCAGCAGTGGCATCTATGGCTACACCTTC. It yields the protein CASSGIYGYTF.

This clone was detected only a few times. This CDR3 is CASVKPLIDTQYF. The CDR3 DNA is TGTGCCAGCGTTAAGCCACTTATAGATACGCAGTATTTT. V usage is TRBV28 and J usage is TRBJ2-3; D call uncertain. There are 13 residues in the CDR3. V lost 8 bases, J lost 5 bases, and 14 bases lay in between. CDR1 is MDHEN and CDR2 is SYDVKM in the germline V gene.

V gene TRBV9 combines with J gene TRBJ2-3; TRBD1 might be the D (5 bases). V was shortened by 3 bases and J by 2 bases, with 19 bases between the two germline ends. Germline CDR1 SGDLS, CDR2 YYNGEE. The CDR3 has 17 amino acids. CDR3 DNA sequence: TGTGCCAGCAGCGCCCGTTTGGGGCCCCCAGACACAGATACGCAGTATTTT. Translating it yields CASSARLGPPDTDTQYF.

The rearrangement joins TRBV5-8 to TRBJ1-1; D is unclear. Looked up from germline, CDR1 is SGHTS and CDR2 is YDEGEE. The V gene lost 0 bases and the J gene lost 7 bases, with 4 bases spanning the gap. The CDR3 loop spans 11 amino acids. CDR3 sequence: CASSLDSEAFF. CDR3 bases: TGTGCCAGCAGCTTGGATAGTGAAGCTTTCTTT. Full variable domain (remainder filled in from reference TRBV5-8 and TRBJ1-1): EAGVTQSPTHLIKTRGQQATLRCSPISGHTSVYWYQQALGLGLQFLLWYDEGEERNRGNFPPRFSGRQFPNYSSELNVNALELEDSALYLCASSLDSEAFFGQGTRLTVV.

This rearrangement joins TRBV10-1 to TRBJ2-3, with a tentative D call TRBD2 (5 bases). Germline assignment: CDR1 WNHNN and CDR2 SYGVQD (reference sequence). The CDR3 loop spans 13 amino acids. Trimming removed 8 bases from V and 5 bases from J, with 14 bases in between. CDR3 DNA sequence: TGCGCCAGCCCTCGACTATCGGAAGATACGCAGTATTTT. Translating it yields CASPRLSEDTQYF.

The gene calls are TRBV5-4 and TRBJ2-3, with D possibly matching TRBD2 (6 bases). Germline CDR1 is SGHNT and CDR2 is YYREEE (reference sequence). The CDR3 consists of 17 residues. The germline V and J ends were trimmed by 4 bases and 6 bases, with 24 bases remaining between them. DNA for the CDR3: TGTGCCAGCAGCCAAGATCGGGTCGGGGGTCCCGGTGATACGCAGTATTTT. Amino acids: CASSQDRVGGPGDTQYF.

In this sample, this clone turned up once. V usage is TRBV5-6 and J usage is TRBJ2-7; 7 bases align to TRBD2. From germline, CDR1 is SGHDT and CDR2 YYEEEE. The CDR3 extends over 15 amino acids. J was trimmed by 2 bases and V by 4 bases; bases with no gene match: 9. The CDR3 loop reads CASSPGGSATYEQYF. The DNA of the CDR3 is TGTGCCAGCAGCCCGGGGGGAAGCGCGACCTACGAGCAGTACTTC.

This chain joins TRBV5-4 and TRBJ2-1, with a possible D match to TRBD2 (6 bases). Per the germline V gene, CDR1 is SGHNT and CDR2 is YYREEE (reference sequence). The CDR3 is 17 residues long. The V gene lost 4 bases and the J gene lost 5 bases, with 22 bases spanning the gap. The CDR3 DNA sequence: TGTGCCAGCAGCCCCGGTGGGAGGCCCTACGAGAACAATGAGCAGTTCTTC. It yields the protein CASSPGGRPYENNEQFF. The complete variable domain, with remaining parts taken from reference TRBV5-4 and TRBJ2-1, reads ETGVTQSPTHLIKTRGQQVTLRCSSQSGHNTVSWYQQALGQGPQFIFQYYREEENGRGNFPPRFSGLQFPNYSSELNVNALELDDSALYLCASSPGGRPYENNEQFFGPGTRLTVL.

The chain is built from TRBV19 and TRBJ1-2; D is perhaps TRBD1 (5 bases). The germline V and J ends were trimmed by 4 bases and 5 bases, with 11 bases remaining between them. The CDR3 is 13 amino acids. Germline CDR1 reads LNHDA; CDR2 reads SQIVND (reference sequence). CDR3 coding DNA: TGTGCCAGTAGTAAGACAGAAACATATGGCTACACCTTC. It codes for CASSKTETYGYTF.

This clone was picked up a small number of times. The rearrangement links TRBV4-2 to TRBJ2-7; 11 bases align to TRBD2. This CDR3 contains 16 residues. The V gene's germline CDR1 is LGHNA and CDR2 YNFKEQ. Trimming cost V 0 bases and J 0 bases; bases outside gene matches: 1. CDR3 in DNA: TGTGCCAGCAGCCAAGATGGGACTAGCGGCTCCTACGAGCAGTACTTC. This gives the protein CASSQDGTSGSYEQYF.

V is TRBV7-9 and J is TRBJ1-6; D might be TRBD1 (5 bases). Deletions cut 0 bases from V and 10 bases from J, with 10 bases between. This CDR3 has 14 residues. Germline assignment: CDR1 SEHNR and CDR2 FQNEAQ (reference sequence). The CDR3 nucleotides read TGTGCCAGCAGCTTAGCCCAGGGTGACTCACCCCTCCACTTT. As protein: CASSLAQGDSPLHF.

V gene TRBV28 combines with J gene TRBJ1-1; unclear D gene. The germline V and J ends were trimmed by 8 bases and 7 bases, with 17 bases remaining between them. The CDR3 contains 13 residues. The germline V gene encodes CDR1 MDHEN and CDR2 SYDVKM. CDR3 residues: CASAPGPPREAFF. In DNA form, the CDR3 reads TGTGCCAGCGCCCCTGGGCCACCCCGTGAAGCTTTCTTT.

This chain joins TRBV7-3 and TRBJ2-1; D perhaps matches TRBD2 (5 bases). Germline V gene data show CDR1 as SGHTA and CDR2 as FQGTGA. This CDR3 contains 16 residues. Deletions cut 0 bases from V and 8 bases from J, with 17 bases between. In DNA, the CDR3 is TGTGCCAGCAGCTTAACTGTGTCTAGGTATAGCGATGAGCAGTTCTTC. This gives the protein CASSLTVSRYSDEQFF.

This chain links TRBV29-1 with TRBJ2-7, with a tentative D call TRBD1 (6 bases). Germline loops: CDR1 SQVTM, CDR2 ANQGSEA. Trimming pared 6 bases from V and 5 bases from J, leaving 11 bases between. The CDR3 runs to 11 residues. The CDR3 region is CSVLQGHEQYF. The DNA for the CDR3 is TGCAGCGTCCTACAGGGCCACGAGCAGTACTTC.

This clone was picked up one time. The chain recombines TRBV19 with TRBJ1-2, with TRBD1 as a possible D gene (6 bases). V shed 8 bases and J shed 3 bases, with 13 bases lying between them. In germline, CDR1 is LNHDA, CDR2 SQIVND (reference sequence). CDR3 length: 13 amino acids. The CDR3 DNA reads TGTGCCAGTGGGACGGGACAACACTATGGCTACACCTTC. Protein product: CASGTGQHYGYTF. The variable domain in full, completed from reference TRBV19 and TRBJ1-2, reads DGGITQSPKYLFRKEGQNVTLSCEQNLNHDAMYWYRQDPGQGLRLIYYSQIVNDFQKGDIAEGYSVSREKKESFPLTVTSAQKNPTAFYLCASGTGQHYGYTFGSGTRLTVV.

The CDR3: CASSLGDPGTGQNYGYTF. The CDR3 coding sequence is TGCGCCAGCAGCTTGGGCGATCCGGGGACAGGGCAAAACTATGGCTACACCTTC. The V call is TRBV5-1, the J call TRBJ1-2; 9 bases line up with TRBD1. The CDR3 length is 18 residues. Germline V gives CDR1 SGHRS, CDR2 YFSETQ. V was clipped by 0 bases and J by 2 bases; unmatched bases: 11.

The rearrangement joins TRBV27 to TRBJ1-1, with TRBD1 matching 8 bases. The CDR3 has 17 residues. The V segment lost 2 bases and the J segment 1 base; nucleotides outside the gene matches: 9. Germline CDR1 and CDR2: MNHEY and SMNVEV (reference sequence). Written as DNA, the CDR3 is TGTGCCAGCAGTTTAAGGTATCAGGGGGCGCCGAACACTGAAGCTTTCTTT. It specifies CASSLRYQGAPNTEAFF.

The V call is TRBV7-2, the J call TRBJ1-4, with 7 positions matching TRBD1. V shed 5 bases and J 0 bases; nucleotides not matched to a gene: 6. The CDR3 covers 16 residues. Germline-derived CDR1 and CDR2 are SGHTA and FQGNSA. The CDR3 DNA reads as TGTGCCAGCAGCCGAGGACAGGTTGCAACTAATGAAAAACTGTTTTTT. Translation: CASSRGQVATNEKLFF.

This clone was found a few times. This rearrangement joins TRBV29-1 to TRBJ2-5; TRBD1 might be the D (5 bases). The J call may be mistaken, given a closer DNA end match to TRBJ2-7. This CDR3 is built from 14 residues. CDR1 is SQVTM and CDR2 is ANQGSEA in the germline V gene. The CDR3 reads CSVEEAHRPYEQYF. Here the CDR3 DNA reads TGCAGCGTTGAAGAGGCGCACAGGCCCTACGAGCAGTACTTC.

The V and J genes are TRBV27 and TRBJ2-3, with TRBD2 as a possible D gene (5 bases). The CDR3 sequence is 16 residues long. Germline V gene lookup returns CDR1 MNHEY and CDR2 SMNVEV (reference sequence). V was cut by 5 bases and J by 1 base, with 16 bases left in between. CDR3 coding DNA: TGTGCCAGCAGTCTACTCCCGGGAACTGGCACAGATACGCAGTATTTT. Translating it yields CASSLLPGTGTDTQYF.

The chain recombines TRBV14 with TRBJ2-5; D ambiguous. The DNA end lines up better with TRBJ2-7; the J call may be wrong. Germline V lookup: CDR1 SGHDN, CDR2 FVKESK. The length of the CDR3 is 13 residues. The CDR3 protein is CASSQHNRYEQYF. As DNA, the CDR3 is TGTGCCAGCAGCCAGCATAACCGATACGAGCAGTACTTC.

The V gene is TRBV15, the J gene TRBJ2-4; D is perhaps TRBD2 (5 bases). This CDR3 is 14 amino acids long. Germline V gene lookup returns CDR1 LNHNV and CDR2 YYDKDF (reference sequence). V lost 0 bases, J lost 3 bases, and 6 bases lay in between. CDR3 DNA: TGTGCCACCAGCAGAGAAAGCGGCAAAAACATTCAGTACTTC. Its translation: CATSRESGKNIQYF.